The 25 T cell receptor beta chains below all came from one sample that was sequenced in a study of blood T cell repertoires in COVID-19. Method: immunoSEQ multiplex PCR; TCRdb's copy keeps in-frame clones and lacks some. Among about 360,000 clones, around 90% were seen once, and the ten largest hold 3%. Sequencing was performed on peripheral blood. The receptors stem from a human donor in a cohort sampled during active COVID-19.

The chain recombines TRBV28 with TRBJ2-7, with a tentative D call TRBD1 (5 bases). The germline V and J ends were trimmed by 3 bases and 0 bases, with 9 bases remaining between them. CDR3 length: 14 amino acids. The V gene's germline CDR1 is MDHEN and CDR2 SYDVKM. Written as DNA, the CDR3 is TGTGCCAGCAGTTTCCGGACATACTCCTACGAGCAGTACTTC. It yields the protein CASSFRTYSYEQYF.

This sequence joins TRBV5-1 and TRBJ2-7; 8 bases align to TRBD1. Trimming took 6 bases from V and 3 from J; bases not matched to a gene: 11. Germline values: CDR1 SGHRS, CDR2 YFSETQ. The CDR3 is 15 residues long. The CDR3 here is CASTRPETGDYEQYF. The DNA for the CDR3 is TGCGCCAGCACCCGCCCTGAGACAGGGGACTACGAGCAGTACTTC.

This rearrangement joins TRBV24-1 to TRBJ2-7; D is possibly TRBD1 (6 bases). Per the germline V gene, CDR1 is KGHDR and CDR2 is SFDVKD. V lost 3 bases and J lost 5, with 13 bases in between. The length of the CDR3 is 14 residues. The CDR3 DNA reads TGTGCCACCAGTGATACCACAGGGTCCCACGAGCAGTACTTC. Translated, it gives CATSDTTGSHEQYF.

The chain recombines TRBV5-1 with TRBJ1-3; a possible D gene is TRBD1 (5 bases). This CDR3 is 16 amino acids long. Trimming shortened V by 2 bases and J by 0 bases, and 12 bases separated the two germline ends. CDR1 and CDR2 (germline): SGHRS, YFSETQ. The CDR3 spells CASSFNPGGSGNTIYF. The CDR3 bases are TGCGCCAGCAGCTTCAACCCGGGGGGCTCTGGAAACACCATATATTTT.

V and J are TRBV28 and TRBJ1-5; TRBD1 is a possible D gene (5 bases). CDR3 length: 13 amino acids. Trimming left V 3 bases short and J 4 bases short, with 7 bases between. The V gene's germline CDR1 is MDHEN and CDR2 SYDVKM. This CDR3 reads CASSLKGNQPQHF. The CDR3 DNA sequence: TGTGCCAGCAGTTTGAAGGGGAATCAGCCCCAGCATTTT.

The chain employs TRBV29-1 and TRBJ2-2; a possible D gene is TRBD2 (7 bases). The CDR3 has 14 amino acids. Trimming took off 4 bases at V and 5 bases at J, with 14 bases between the two ends. CDR1 and CDR2 (germline): SQVTM, ANQGSEA. CDR3 in DNA: TGCAGCGTTGCCGGGGGGCCGGGGACCGGGGAGCTGTTTTTT. It is translated as CSVAGGPGTGELFF.

This chain joins TRBV7-2 and TRBJ2-7; D may be TRBD1 (5 bases). The CDR3 is 14 residues long. Per the germline V gene, CDR1 is SGHTA and CDR2 is FQGNSA. Trimming pared 2 bases from V and 7 bases from J, leaving 15 bases between. The CDR3 region has the DNA TGTGCCAGCAGCTTAACCCCAGGGTTGAGGGAGCAGTACTTC. It encodes CASSLTPGLREQYF. Full variable domain (missing parts from reference TRBV7-2 and TRBJ2-7): GAGVSQSPSNKVTEKGKDVELRCDPISGHTALYWYRQSLGQGLEFLIYFQGNSAPDKSGLPSDRFSAERTGGSVSTLTIQRTQQEDSAVYLCASSLTPGLREQYFGPGTRLTVT.

J is TRBJ1-6 and V is TRBV5-4; D is possibly TRBD1 (5 bases). The germline V and J ends were trimmed by 4 bases and 0 bases, with 11 bases remaining between them. CDR1 and CDR2 (germline): SGHNT, YYREEE (reference sequence). The length of the CDR3 is 16 residues. The CDR3 loop reads CASSPGQSSYNSPLHF. The DNA of the CDR3 is TGTGCCAGCAGCCCAGGGCAGAGCTCCTATAATTCACCCCTCCACTTT. The entire variable domain, with the rest obtained from reference TRBV5-4 and TRBJ1-6, is as follows: ETGVTQSPTHLIKTRGQQVTLRCSSQSGHNTVSWYQQALGQGPQFIFQYYREEENGRGNFPPRFSGLQFPNYSSELNVNALELDDSALYLCASSPGQSSYNSPLHFGNGTRLTVT.

J is TRBJ2-7 and V is TRBV21-1; the D segment call TRBD2 is taken from the table without a DNA check. TRBV21-1 is given as a pseudogene. The CDR3 runs 14 residues. CDR3 nucleotides: TGTGCCAGCCTTCGGGGGGCAGGTCCCTACGAGCAGTACTTC. Its translation: CASLRGAGPYEQYF.

This clone has just one count. The J gene is TRBJ1-1, the V gene TRBV3-1 (or the pseudogene TRBV3-2), with D unclear. Germline CDR1 reads LGHDT; CDR2 reads YNNKEL (reference sequence). The CDR3 extends over 13 amino acids. The germline V and J ends were trimmed by 2 bases and 4 bases, with 8 bases remaining between them. In DNA form, the CDR3 reads TGTGCCAGCAGCCAACCGGGTCTCACTGAAGCTTTCTTT. This translates into CASSQPGLTEAFF.

The rearrangement links TRBV7-2 to TRBJ2-1; D might be TRBD2 (6 bases). CDR3 length equals 13 residues. The germline V gene encodes CDR1 SGHTA and CDR2 FQGNSA. The V end lost 4 bases, the J end lost 7 bases, and 11 bases lay between the germline ends. In DNA form, the CDR3 reads TGTGCCAGCAGCTCGGGACTGGGGAATGAGCAGTTCTTC. Amino acids: CASSSGLGNEQFF. Full variable domain (remainder filled in from reference TRBV7-2 and TRBJ2-1): GAGVSQSPSNKVTEKGKDVELRCDPISGHTALYWYRQSLGQGLEFLIYFQGNSAPDKSGLPSDRFSAERTGGSVSTLTIQRTQQEDSAVYLCASSSGLGNEQFFGPGTRLTVL.

The rearrangement joins TRBV6-1 to TRBJ1-6; 10 nucleotides match TRBD1. This CDR3 contains 13 residues. V lost 6 bases to trimming and J lost 10 bases; unmatched junction nucleotides: 3. From germline, CDR1 is MNHNS and CDR2 SASEGT. This CDR3 is CASRGTGESPLHF. The CDR3 DNA is TGTGCCAGCAGAGGGACAGGGGAATCACCCCTCCACTTT.

The chain uses TRBV27 and TRBJ1-5, with D possibly matching TRBD1 (5 bases). V shed 4 bases and J shed 0 bases, with 7 bases lying between them. The CDR3 is made up of 14 amino acids. Germline loops: CDR1 MNHEY, CDR2 SMNVEV (reference sequence). CDR3: CASSSDISNQPQHF. The CDR3 DNA sequence: TGTGCCAGCAGTTCGGACATTAGCAATCAGCCCCAGCATTTT.

The chain links TRBV24-1 to TRBJ1-5, with unresolved D. Trimming cost V 7 bases and J 2 bases, with 14 bases left between them. CDR3 length: 15 amino acids. CDR1 is KGHDR and CDR2 is SFDVKD in the germline V gene. The CDR3 bases are TGTGCCACCAGCGAAACAATTGGTGGCAATCAGCCCCAGCATTTT. It translates to CATSETIGGNQPQHF.

This chain uses TRBV19 with TRBJ1-5; 10 nucleotides match TRBD1. Trimming took 5 bases from V and 7 from J; bases not matched to a gene: 8. The CDR3 covers 15 residues. Germline CDR1 reads LNHDA; CDR2 reads SQIVND (reference sequence). The DNA for the CDR3 is TGTGCCAGTAGTTCGCCGGACAGGGGGAGACAGCCCCAGCATTTT. Translation gives CASSSPDRGRQPQHF.

The J gene is TRBJ2-2, the V gene TRBV7-2; 10 positions match TRBD2. Losses at the gene ends were 7 bases for V and 1 base for J; bases not matched to a gene: 3. This CDR3 has 15 residues. Germline V gives CDR1 SGHTA, CDR2 FQGNSA. The CDR3 nucleotides read TGTGCCAGCAAACCTAGCGGGGGGAACACCGGGGAGCTGTTTTTT. It translates to CASKPSGGNTGELFF.

This clone was picked up many times. V usage is TRBV2 and J usage is TRBJ2-7; the D gene is possibly TRBD1 (6 bases). Trimming removed 3 bases from V and 3 bases from J, with 12 bases in between. The germline gives CDR1 SNHLY, CDR2 FYNNEI. This CDR3 contains 14 residues. For the CDR3, the DNA is TGTGCCAGCAGTGACCAGGGGACATACTACGAGCAGTACTTC. This sequence encodes CASSDQGTYYEQYF.

The chain combines TRBV6-5 with TRBJ1-5, with no clear D. CDR1 and CDR2 from the germline V gene are MNHEY and SVGAGI. The CDR3 has 14 residues. V was clipped by 6 bases and J by 0 bases, with 9 bases between them. The CDR3 DNA follows: TGTGCCAGCAGAAGACTCCTTAGCAATCAGCCCCAGCATTTT. Protein sequence: CASRRLLSNQPQHF.

J is TRBJ2-3 and V is TRBV24-1; D may be TRBD1 (6 bases). This CDR3 has 15 residues. V was trimmed by 9 bases and J by 3 bases, leaving 18 bases between them. Germline V gene lookup returns CDR1 KGHDR and CDR2 SFDVKD. The CDR3 DNA follows: TGTGCCACCTCCCAAACAGGGTCAGGGACAGATACGCAGTATTTT. Its translation: CATSQTGSGTDTQYF.

V is TRBV28 and J is TRBJ2-7; 7 bases fit TRBD1. Per the germline V gene, CDR1 is MDHEN and CDR2 is SYDVKM. Trimming cost V 4 bases and J 1 base; bases outside gene matches: 4. This CDR3 has 14 amino acids. CDR3 residues: CASSSGTVSYEQYF. The CDR3 coding sequence is TGTGCCAGCAGTTCCGGGACAGTATCCTACGAGCAGTACTTC.

This rearrangement joins TRBV28 to TRBJ2-2; D ambiguous. V was clipped by 2 bases and J by 9 bases, with 7 bases between them. This CDR3 contains 12 residues. The germline V gene has CDR1 MDHEN and CDR2 SYDVKM. CDR3 bases: TGTGCCAGCAGTTTACCCCCGTGGGAGCTGTTTTTT. Translating it yields CASSLPPWELFF.

The V call is TRBV28, the J call TRBJ2-7; D is undetermined. Between the trimmed V and J ends, which lost 3 bases and 4 bases, there was a span of 16 bases. The CDR3 has 15 residues. CDR1 and CDR2 from the germline V gene are MDHEN and SYDVKM. The CDR3 region is CASSLGDTLHYEQYF. The CDR3 region has the DNA TGTGCCAGCAGTTTGGGCGATACCCTTCATTACGAGCAGTACTTC.

The sample holds many counts of this clone. The V call is TRBV5-4, the J call TRBJ1-1; D remains ambiguous. The CDR3 consists of 14 residues. Trimming removed 3 bases from V and 3 bases from J, with 12 bases in between. The germline gives CDR1 SGHNT, CDR2 YYREEE (reference sequence). This CDR3 is CASSSKDWYTEAFF. CDR3 in DNA: TGTGCCAGCAGCTCAAAAGACTGGTACACTGAAGCTTTCTTT.

A single count supports this clone. The chain joins TRBV27 to TRBJ2-5; TRBD2 matches at 10 bases. Germline lookup yields CDR1 MNHEY and CDR2 SMNVEV (reference sequence). V lost 5 bases, J lost 7 bases, and 7 bases stayed unmatched. The CDR3 is 14 amino acids. CDR3 sequence (DNA): TGTGCCAGCAGTCAACAAATAGCGGGAGGGACCCAGTACTTC. It encodes CASSQQIAGGTQYF.

The chain has TRBV5-1 and TRBJ1-2; weak D call: TRBD1 (6 bases). Germline loops: CDR1 SGHRS, CDR2 YFSETQ. V was shortened by 0 bases and J by 6 bases, with 12 bases between the two germline ends. The length of the CDR3 is 14 residues. The CDR3 here is CASSLDREIDGYTF. The CDR3 DNA reads as TGCGCCAGCAGCTTGGACAGGGAAATAGATGGCTACACCTTC.